This entry features one T cell receptor (beta chain) sequence. This sample is drawn from a study of blood T cell repertoires in COVID-19. CDR3 length: 15 residues. Trimming took 7 bases from V and 1 from J; bases not matched to a gene: 6. The germline V gene has CDR1 SEHNR and CDR2 FQNEAQ (reference sequence). Generated by immunoSEQ multiplex PCR, the TCRdb table keeps only in-frame clones and is missing some. The sample consists of around 140,000 clones, 85% to 90% of them appearing once. The sequence derives from a woman aged 60 to 75 with acute or convalescent COVID-19. The sequenced material came from peripheral blood. J is TRBJ2-3 and V is TRBV7-9; 9 positions match TRBD2. This CDR3 reads CASTHERGGTDTQYF. The DNA for the CDR3 is TGTGCCAGCACCCACGAGCGGGGGGGCACAGATACGCAGTATTTT.